This TCR beta chain was sequenced during a study of T cell repertoires in cytomegalovirus infection. The wider study: Indications of both CMV infection and matching HLA type were provided by public TCR beta signatures.

This clonotype came up many times. Its cognate antigen is unknown. Study findings and constraints: Using cumulative public TCR beta family frequency, the authors identified those who carried CMV together with the relevant HLA. The ex vivo response was dominated by HLA-C-restricted CMV-specific TCR beta clonotypes.

This CDR3 has 17 residues. Trimming removed 0 bases at V and 3 bases at J, with 17 bases between. Via MiXCR, TCRdb re-called the reads, giving one row per CDR3 protein. The data contain approximately 250,000 distinct CDR3 sequences, approximately 9% of them singletons. This receptor was obtained from a human donor in good health (CMV status not recorded). Some clones in this sample may be carry-over from other donors' samples. Sequencing used PBMCs. This rearrangement joins TRBV12-3 or TRBV12-4 to TRBJ1-2; possible D gene TRBD1, 6 bases. CDR3 loop: CASSLALGEGGDYGYTF. CDR3 sequence (DNA): TGTGCCAGCAGTTTAGCCCTAGGGGAGGGGGGCGACTATGGCTACACCTTC.